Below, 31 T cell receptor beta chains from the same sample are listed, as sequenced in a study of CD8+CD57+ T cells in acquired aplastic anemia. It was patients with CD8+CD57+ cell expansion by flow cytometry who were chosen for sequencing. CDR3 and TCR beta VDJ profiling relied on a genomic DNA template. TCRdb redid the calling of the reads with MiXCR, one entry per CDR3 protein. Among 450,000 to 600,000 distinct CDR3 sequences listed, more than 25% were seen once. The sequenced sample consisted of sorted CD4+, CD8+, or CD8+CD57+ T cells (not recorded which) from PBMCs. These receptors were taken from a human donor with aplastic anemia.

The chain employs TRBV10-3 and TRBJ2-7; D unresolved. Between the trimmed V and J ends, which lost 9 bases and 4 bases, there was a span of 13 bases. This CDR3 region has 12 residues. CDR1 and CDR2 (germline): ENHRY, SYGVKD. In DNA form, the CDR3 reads TGTGCCATGTCTCTCTCGGCTTACGAGCAGTACTTC. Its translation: CAMSLSAYEQYF.

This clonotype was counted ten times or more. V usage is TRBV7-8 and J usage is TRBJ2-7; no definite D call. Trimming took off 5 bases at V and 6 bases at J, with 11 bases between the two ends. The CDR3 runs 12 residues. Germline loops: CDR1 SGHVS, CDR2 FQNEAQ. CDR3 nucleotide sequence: TGTGCCAGCAGCCCCCACCCGGGCGAGCAGTACTTC. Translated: CASSPHPGEQYF. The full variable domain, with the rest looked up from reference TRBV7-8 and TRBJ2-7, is GAGVSQSPRYKVAKRGQDVALRCDPISGHVSLFWYQQALGQGPEFLTYFQNEAQLDKSGLPSDRFFAERPEGSVSTLKIQRTQQEDSAVYLCASSPHPGEQYFGPGTRLTVT.

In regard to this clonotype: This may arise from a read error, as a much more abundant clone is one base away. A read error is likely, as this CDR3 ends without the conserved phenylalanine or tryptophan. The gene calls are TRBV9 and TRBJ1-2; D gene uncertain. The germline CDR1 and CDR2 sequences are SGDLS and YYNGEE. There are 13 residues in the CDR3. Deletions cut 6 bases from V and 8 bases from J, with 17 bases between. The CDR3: CASNTGGVGGYTS. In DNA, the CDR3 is TGTGCCAGCAACACGGGCGGGGTTGGAGGCTACACCTCC.

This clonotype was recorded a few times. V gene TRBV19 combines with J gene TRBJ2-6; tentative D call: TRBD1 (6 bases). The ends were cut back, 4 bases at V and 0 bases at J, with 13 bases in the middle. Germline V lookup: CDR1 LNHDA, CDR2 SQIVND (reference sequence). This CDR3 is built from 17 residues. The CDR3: CASSRSGARSGANVLTF. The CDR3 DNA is TGTGCCAGTAGTAGGTCAGGGGCACGCTCTGGGGCCAACGTCCTGACTTTC. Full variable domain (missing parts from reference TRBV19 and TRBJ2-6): DGGITQSPKYLFRKEGQNVTLSCEQNLNHDAMYWYRQDPGQGLRLIYYSQIVNDFQKGDIAEGYSVSREKKESFPLTVTSAQKNPTAFYLCASSRSGARSGANVLTFGAGSRLTVL.

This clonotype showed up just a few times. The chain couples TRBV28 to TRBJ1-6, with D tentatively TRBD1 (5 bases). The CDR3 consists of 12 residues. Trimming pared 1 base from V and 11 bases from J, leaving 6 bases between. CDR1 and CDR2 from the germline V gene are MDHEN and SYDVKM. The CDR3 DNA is TGTGCCAGCAGTTTATCGGGGGCACCCCTCCACTTT. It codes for CASSLSGAPLHF.

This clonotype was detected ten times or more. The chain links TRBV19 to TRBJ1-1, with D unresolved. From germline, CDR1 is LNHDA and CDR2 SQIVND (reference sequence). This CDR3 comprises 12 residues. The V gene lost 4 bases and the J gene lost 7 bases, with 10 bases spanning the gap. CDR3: CASSRENVEAFF. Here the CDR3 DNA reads TGTGCCAGTAGTAGAGAGAATGTTGAAGCTTTCTTT.

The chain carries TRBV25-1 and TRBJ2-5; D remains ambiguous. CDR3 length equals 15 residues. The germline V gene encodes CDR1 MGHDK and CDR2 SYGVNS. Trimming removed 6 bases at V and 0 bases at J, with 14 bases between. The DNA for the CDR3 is TGTGCCAGCAGCGTAGCCCCCAGTGACCAAGAGACCCAGTACTTC. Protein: CASSVAPSDQETQYF.

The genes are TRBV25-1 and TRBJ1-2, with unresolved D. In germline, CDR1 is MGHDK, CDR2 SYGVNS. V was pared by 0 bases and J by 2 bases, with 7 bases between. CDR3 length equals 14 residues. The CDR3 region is CASSEYGGNYGYTF. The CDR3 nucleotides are TGTGCCAGCAGTGAATACGGAGGAAACTATGGCTACACCTTC.

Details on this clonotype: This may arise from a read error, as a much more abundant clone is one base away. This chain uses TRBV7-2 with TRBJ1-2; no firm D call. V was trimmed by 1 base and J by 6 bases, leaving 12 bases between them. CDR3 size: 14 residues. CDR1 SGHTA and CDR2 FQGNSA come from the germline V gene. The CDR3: CASSLDYMDDGYTF. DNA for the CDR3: TGTGCCAGCAGCTTAGATTACATGGATGATGGCTACACCTTC. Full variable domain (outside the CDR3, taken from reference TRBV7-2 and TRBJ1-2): GAGVSQSPSNKVTEKGKDVELRCDPISGHTALYWYRQSLGQGLEFLIYFQGNSAPDKSGLPSDRFSAERTGGSVSTLTIQRTQQEDSAVYLCASSLDYMDDGYTFGSGTRLTVV.

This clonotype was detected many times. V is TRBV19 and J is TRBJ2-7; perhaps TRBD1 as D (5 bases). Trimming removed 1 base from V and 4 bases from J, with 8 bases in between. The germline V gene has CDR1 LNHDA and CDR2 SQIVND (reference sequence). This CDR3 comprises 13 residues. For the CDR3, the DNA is TGTGCCAGTAGTATAGGGGGCAGGTACGAGCAGTACTTC. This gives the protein CASSIGGRYEQYF.

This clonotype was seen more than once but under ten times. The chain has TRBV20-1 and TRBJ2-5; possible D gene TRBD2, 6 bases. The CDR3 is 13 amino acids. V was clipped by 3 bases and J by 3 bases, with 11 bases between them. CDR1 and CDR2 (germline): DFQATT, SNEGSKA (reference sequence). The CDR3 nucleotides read TGCAGTGCTAGTTCACCGGGAGAAGAGACCCAGTACTTC. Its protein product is CSASSPGEETQYF.

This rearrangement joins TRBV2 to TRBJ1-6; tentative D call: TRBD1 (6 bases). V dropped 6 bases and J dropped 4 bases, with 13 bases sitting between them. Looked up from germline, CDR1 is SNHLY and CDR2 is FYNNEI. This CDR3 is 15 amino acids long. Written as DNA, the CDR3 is TGTGCCAGCAGGGCACAGGGCCCTTATAATTCACCCCTCCACTTT. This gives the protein CASRAQGPYNSPLHF. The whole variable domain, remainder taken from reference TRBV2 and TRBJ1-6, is EPEVTQTPSHQVTQMGQEVILRCVPISNHLYFYWYRQILGQKVEFLVSFYNNEISEKSEIFDDQFSVERPDGSNFTLKIRSTKLEDSAMYFCASRAQGPYNSPLHFGNGTRLTVT.

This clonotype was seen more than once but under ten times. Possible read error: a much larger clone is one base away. CDR3 sequence: CASSVGQTEAERGYTF. CDR3 nucleotides: TGTGCCAGCAGTGTCGGACAAACGGAAGCAGAAAGAGGCTACACCTTC. V usage is TRBV2 and J usage is TRBJ1-2, with a weak D call TRBD1 (5 bases). This CDR3 is 16 amino acids long. Germline V gives CDR1 SNHLY, CDR2 FYNNEI. V lost 4 bases and J 8 bases, leaving 23 bases between the germline ends.

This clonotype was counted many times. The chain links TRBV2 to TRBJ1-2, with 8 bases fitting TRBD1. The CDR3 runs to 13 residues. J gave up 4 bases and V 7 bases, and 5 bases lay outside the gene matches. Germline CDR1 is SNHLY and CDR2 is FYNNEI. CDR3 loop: CASNDRGTYGYTF. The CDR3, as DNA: TGTGCCAGCAATGACAGGGGAACCTATGGCTACACCTTC.

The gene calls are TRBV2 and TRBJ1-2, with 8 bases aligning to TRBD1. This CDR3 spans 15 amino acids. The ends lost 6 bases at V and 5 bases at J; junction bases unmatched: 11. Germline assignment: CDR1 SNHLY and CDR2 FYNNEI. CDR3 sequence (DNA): TGTGCCAGCAGCGGGACAGGCGACAAGAATTATGGCTACACCTTC. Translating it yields CASSGTGDKNYGYTF.

In nucleotides, the CDR3 is TGCAGCGTTGTGGGTGCCAGGGGGTTCTACACCTTC. It codes for CSVVGARGFYTF. The chain links TRBV29-1 to TRBJ1-2; TRBD1 agrees at 7 bases. Germline-derived CDR1 and CDR2 are SQVTM and ANQGSEA. V lost 4 bases, J lost 10 bases, and 9 bases stayed unmatched. This CDR3 has 12 residues.

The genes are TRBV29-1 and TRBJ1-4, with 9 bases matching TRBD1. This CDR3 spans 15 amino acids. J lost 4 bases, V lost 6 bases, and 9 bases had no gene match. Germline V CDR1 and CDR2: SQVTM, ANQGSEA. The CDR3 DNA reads TGCAGCGTCGACAGGGGGGCCAAACTTAATGAAAAACTGTTTTTT. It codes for CSVDRGAKLNEKLFF.

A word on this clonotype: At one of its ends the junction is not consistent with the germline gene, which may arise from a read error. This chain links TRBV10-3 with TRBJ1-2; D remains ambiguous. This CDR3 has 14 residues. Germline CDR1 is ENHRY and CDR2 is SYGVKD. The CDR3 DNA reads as TGTGCCAGCAGTTTATTGACCCTGGGCTATGGCTACACCTTC. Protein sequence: CASSLLTLGYGYTF.

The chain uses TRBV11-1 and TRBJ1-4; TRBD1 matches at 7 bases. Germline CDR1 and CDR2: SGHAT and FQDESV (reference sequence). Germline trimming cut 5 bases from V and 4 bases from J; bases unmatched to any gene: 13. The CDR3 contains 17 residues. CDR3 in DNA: TGTGCCAGCAGCATCGGAACAACGGGACAGTATAATGAAAAACTGTTTTTT. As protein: CASSIGTTGQYNEKLFF.

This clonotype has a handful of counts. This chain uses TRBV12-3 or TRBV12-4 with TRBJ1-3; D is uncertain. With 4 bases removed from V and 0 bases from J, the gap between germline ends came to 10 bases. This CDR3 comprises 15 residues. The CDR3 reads CASSSGLTSGNTIYF. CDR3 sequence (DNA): TGTGCCAGCAGTTCCGGACTGACCTCTGGAAACACCATATATTTT.

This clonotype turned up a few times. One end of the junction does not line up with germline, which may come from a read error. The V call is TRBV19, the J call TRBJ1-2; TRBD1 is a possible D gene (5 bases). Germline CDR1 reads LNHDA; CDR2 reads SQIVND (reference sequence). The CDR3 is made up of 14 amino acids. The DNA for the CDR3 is TGTGCCAGTAGTATTAAAGGGGCGAACTATGGCTGCACCTTC. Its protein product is CASSIKGANYGCTF.

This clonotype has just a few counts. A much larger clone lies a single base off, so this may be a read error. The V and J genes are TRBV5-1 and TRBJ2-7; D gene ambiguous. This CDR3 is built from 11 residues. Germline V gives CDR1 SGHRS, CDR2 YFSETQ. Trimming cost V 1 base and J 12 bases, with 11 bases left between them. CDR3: CASSLLPGRYF. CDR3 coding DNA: TGCGCCAGCAGCTTGCTACCTGGGCGGTACTTC.

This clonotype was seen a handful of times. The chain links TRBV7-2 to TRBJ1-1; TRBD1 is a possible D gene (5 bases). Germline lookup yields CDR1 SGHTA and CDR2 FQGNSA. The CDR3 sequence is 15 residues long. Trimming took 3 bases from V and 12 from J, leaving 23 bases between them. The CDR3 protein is CASSLSLRDGSWTFF. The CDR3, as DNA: TGTGCCAGCAGCTTGTCCCTCCGGGACGGGAGTTGGACTTTCTTT.

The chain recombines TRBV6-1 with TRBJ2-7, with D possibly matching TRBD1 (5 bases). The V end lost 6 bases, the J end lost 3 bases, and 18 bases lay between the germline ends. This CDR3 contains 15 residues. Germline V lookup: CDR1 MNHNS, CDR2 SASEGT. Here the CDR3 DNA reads TGTGCCAGCAGGGATCCCAGGGCAAGGGTCTACGAGCAGTACTTC. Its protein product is CASRDPRARVYEQYF.

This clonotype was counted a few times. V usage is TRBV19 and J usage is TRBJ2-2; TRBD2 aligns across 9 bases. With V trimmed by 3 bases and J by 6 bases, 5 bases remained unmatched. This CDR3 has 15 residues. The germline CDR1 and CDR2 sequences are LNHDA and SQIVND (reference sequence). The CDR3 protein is CASSIVTSGPGELFF. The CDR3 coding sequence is TGTGCCAGTAGTATTGTGACTAGCGGTCCCGGGGAGCTGTTTTTT.

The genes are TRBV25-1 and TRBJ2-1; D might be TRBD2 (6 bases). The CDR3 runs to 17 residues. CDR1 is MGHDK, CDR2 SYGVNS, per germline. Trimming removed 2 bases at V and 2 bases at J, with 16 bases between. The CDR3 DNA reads TGTGCCAGCAGTGAAGCAGGAGGGCAGGCCCCCTACAATGAGCAGTTCTTC. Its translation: CASSEAGGQAPYNEQFF.

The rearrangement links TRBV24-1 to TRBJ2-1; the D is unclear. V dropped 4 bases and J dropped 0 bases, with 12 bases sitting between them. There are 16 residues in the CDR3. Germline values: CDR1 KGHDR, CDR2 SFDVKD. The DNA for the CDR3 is TGTGCCACCAGTGACCCCGCTAGAGTCTCCTACAATGAGCAGTTCTTC. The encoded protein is CATSDPARVSYNEQFF.

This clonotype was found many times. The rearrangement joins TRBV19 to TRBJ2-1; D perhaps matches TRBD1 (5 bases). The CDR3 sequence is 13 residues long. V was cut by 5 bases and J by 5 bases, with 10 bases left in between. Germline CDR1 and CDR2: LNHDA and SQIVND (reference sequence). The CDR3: CASSQGRDNEQFF. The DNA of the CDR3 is TGTGCCAGTAGTCAGGGCCGAGACAATGAGCAGTTCTTC.

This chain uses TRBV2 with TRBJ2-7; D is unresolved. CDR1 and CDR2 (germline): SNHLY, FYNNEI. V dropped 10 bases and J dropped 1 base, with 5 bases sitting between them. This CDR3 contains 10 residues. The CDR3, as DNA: TGTGCCAACCGGTCCTACGAGCAGTACTTC. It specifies CANRSYEQYF.

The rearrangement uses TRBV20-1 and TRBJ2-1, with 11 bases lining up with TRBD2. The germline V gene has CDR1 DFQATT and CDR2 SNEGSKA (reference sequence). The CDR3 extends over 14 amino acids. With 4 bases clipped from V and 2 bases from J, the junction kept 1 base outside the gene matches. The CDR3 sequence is CSAKLAGAYNEQFF. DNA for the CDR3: TGCAGTGCTAAACTAGCGGGGGCCTACAATGAGCAGTTCTTC.

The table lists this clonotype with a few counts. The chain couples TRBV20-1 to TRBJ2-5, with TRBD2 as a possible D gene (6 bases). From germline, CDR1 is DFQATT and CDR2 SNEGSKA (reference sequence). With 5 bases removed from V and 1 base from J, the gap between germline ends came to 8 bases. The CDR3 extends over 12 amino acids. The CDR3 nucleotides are TGCAGTGCTGGGGAGGCCCAAGAGACCCAGTACTTC. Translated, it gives CSAGEAQETQYF.